This T cell receptor (beta chain) was profiled in a study of T cell responses to AZD1222 COVID-19 vaccine. The method was immunoSEQ multiplex PCR; TCRdb's version includes in-frame clones alone and lacks a portion of them. This table has 130,000 to 150,000 clones, around 87% appearing once. Germline-derived CDR1 and CDR2 are PRHDT and FYEKMQ (reference sequence). After removal of 5 bases from V and 3 bases from J, the junction contained 11 bases not matched to a gene. CDR3 length: 17 amino acids. Study-wide points: With two AZD1222 doses given, Spike-specific TCR breadth and depth both rose. Targeting of unmutated variant regions was reportedly seen in nearly half of spike-specific TCRs.

As to this clone: Its antigen is still unknown.

This material consisted of peripheral blood, taken on day 0 of AZD1222 vaccination. The sequence derives from an adult in good health. This rearrangement joins TRBV13 to TRBJ1-3, with 9 bases that match TRBD1. The CDR3 DNA follows: TGTGCCAGCAGCACCTTGACAGGGGGAAATAGTGGAAACACCATATATTTT. It encodes CASSTLTGGNSGNTIYF.